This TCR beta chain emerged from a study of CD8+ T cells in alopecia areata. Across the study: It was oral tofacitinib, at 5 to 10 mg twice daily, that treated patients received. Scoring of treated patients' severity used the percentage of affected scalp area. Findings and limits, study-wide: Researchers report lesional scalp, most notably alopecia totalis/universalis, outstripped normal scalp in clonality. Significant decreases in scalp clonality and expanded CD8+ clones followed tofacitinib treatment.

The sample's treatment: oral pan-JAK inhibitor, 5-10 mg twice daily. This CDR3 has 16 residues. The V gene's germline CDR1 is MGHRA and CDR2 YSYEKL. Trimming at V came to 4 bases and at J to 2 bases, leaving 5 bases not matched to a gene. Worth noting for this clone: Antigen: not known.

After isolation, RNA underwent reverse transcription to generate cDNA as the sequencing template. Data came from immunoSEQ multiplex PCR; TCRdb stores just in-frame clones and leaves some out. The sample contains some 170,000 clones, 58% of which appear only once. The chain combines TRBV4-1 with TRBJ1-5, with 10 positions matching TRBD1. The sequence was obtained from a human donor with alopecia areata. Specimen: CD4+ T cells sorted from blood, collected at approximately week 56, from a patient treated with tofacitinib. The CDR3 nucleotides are TGCGCCAGCAGCCGGACAGGGGGGGAGGGCAATCAGCCCCAGCATTTT. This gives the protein CASSRTGGEGNQPQHF.